The 21 T cell receptor beta chains presented below share a single source sample, sequenced in a study of blood T cell repertoires in COVID-19 (dated by TCRdb to the early 2020s). Library preparation used the immunoSEQ multiplex PCR assay. Imported from immuneACCESS, the table was reduced by TCRdb to in-frame sequences with V and J called. These copies leave out some clones; in studies compared against another copy, an unresolved V gene accounts for under half, and the cause of the remainder is not known. The sample contains under 95,000 clones, around 90% of them found a single time. Nearly 45% of the sample lies in the top ten. Material for sequencing was peripheral blood. These receptors originate from a human donor in a cohort sampled during active COVID-19.

The V gene is TRBV7-3, the J gene TRBJ2-2, with D possibly TRBD1 on 6 matching bases. From germline, CDR1 is SGHTA and CDR2 FQGTGA. V lost 5 bases to trimming and J lost 1 base, with 8 bases between them. The CDR3 is made up of 14 amino acids. CDR3 sequence (DNA): TGTGCCAGCAGCCAGGACAGGAACACCGGGGAGCTGTTTTTT. Translation: CASSQDRNTGELFF. Together with reference TRBV7-3 and TRBJ2-2, the CDR3 gives the full variable domain: GAGVSQTPSNKVTEKGKYVELRCDPISGHTALYWYRQSLGQGPEFLIYFQGTGAADDSGLPNDRFFAVRPEGSVSTLKIQRTERGDSAVYLCASSQDRNTGELFFGEGSRLTVL.

The CDR3 coding sequence is TGTGCCAGCGAGGGTGTAGCGCCTACCTACGAGCAGTACTTC. It specifies CASEGVAPTYEQYF. This sequence joins TRBV2 and TRBJ2-7, with D perhaps TRBD2 (5 bases). V lost 8 bases to trimming and J lost 2 bases, with 16 bases between them. Germline V gene data show CDR1 as SNHLY and CDR2 as FYNNEI. The CDR3 covers 14 residues.

The J gene is TRBJ2-7, the V gene TRBV6-5; 8 bases line up with TRBD1. CDR1 is MNHEY and CDR2 is SVGAGI in the germline V gene. This CDR3 region has 13 residues. V lost 7 bases and J lost 0; bases outside the gene matches: 2. This CDR3 is CASNRGVSYEQYF. DNA for the CDR3: TGTGCCAGCAACAGGGGGGTCTCCTACGAGCAGTACTTC.

This clone is a singleton in its sample. The rearrangement links TRBV9 to TRBJ2-5, with TRBD1 matching 8 bases. From germline, CDR1 is SGDLS and CDR2 YYNGEE. The J segment lost 5 bases and the V segment lost 4 bases, leaving 13 bases of the junction unmatched. CDR3 length: 16 amino acids. In nucleotides, the CDR3 is TGTGCCAGCAGCTTAGGGGGGACAGGTGGGGCGGAGACCCAGTACTTC. Residues: CASSLGGTGGAETQYF.

The CDR3 coding sequence is TGTGCCAGCAGCTTAGATAGGGGGACAGTCTTCAATGAGCAGTTCTTC. The encoded protein is CASSLDRGTVFNEQFF. This sequence joins TRBV11-3 and TRBJ2-1; 7 bases line up with TRBD1. Germline V lookup: CDR1 SGHNT, CDR2 YENEEA. Trimming cost V 0 bases and J 6 bases; bases outside gene matches: 8. This CDR3 is built from 16 residues.

This rearrangement joins TRBV23-1 to TRBJ1-1, with D perhaps matching TRBD1 (6 bases). TRBV23-1 is annotated as an ORF whose role is uncertain. The V and J ends lost 6 bases and 2 bases respectively, with 7 bases between them. The CDR3 sequence is 12 residues long. The CDR3 here is CASRGANTEAFF. In DNA form, the CDR3 reads TGCGCCAGCAGGGGGGCAAACACTGAAGCTTTCTTT.

The gene calls are TRBV6-5 and TRBJ2-5, with TRBD2 matching over 11 bases. The ends lost 8 bases at V and 10 bases at J; junction bases unmatched: 15. Germline values: CDR1 MNHEY, CDR2 SVGAGI. The CDR3 has 15 amino acids. The CDR3 nucleotides read TGTGCCAGCTTTCCTCCCGGGACTAGCGGCCGCGGCCAGTACTTC. It is translated as CASFPPGTSGRGQYF.

This chain links TRBV4-2 with TRBJ1-2; D might be TRBD1 (5 bases). Germline-derived CDR1 and CDR2 are LGHNA and YNFKEQ. There are 15 residues in the CDR3. V shed 0 bases and J shed 8 bases, with 16 bases lying between them. The CDR3 region has the DNA TGTGCCAGCAGCCAAGAGGCGGGGCGGATTAACGGCTACACCTTC. Protein: CASSQEAGRINGYTF.

The chain has TRBV30 and TRBJ1-4; 7 positions match TRBD1. This CDR3 region has 16 residues. The junction had 6 bases not matched to a gene; V was cut back by 0 bases and J by 2 bases. Germline assignment: CDR1 GTSNPN and CDR2 SVGIG (reference sequence). The CDR3 region is CAWSVQGGYTNEKLFF. In nucleotides, the CDR3 is TGTGCCTGGAGTGTTCAAGGGGGCTATACTAATGAAAAACTGTTTTTT.

This chain uses TRBV6-5 with TRBJ2-1; TRBD2 aligns across 7 bases. Per germline, CDR1 MNHEY and CDR2 SVGAGI. There are 15 residues in the CDR3. J lost 8 bases, V lost 8 bases, and 15 bases had no gene match. The CDR3 region is CASLAGDWYVHEQFF. For the CDR3, the DNA is TGTGCCAGCCTGGCGGGAGACTGGTATGTGCATGAGCAGTTCTTC.

V is TRBV6-1 and J is TRBJ1-2, with D perhaps matching TRBD1 (5 bases). The CDR3 runs to 18 residues. The V end lost 3 bases, the J end lost 2 bases, and 22 bases lay between the germline ends. Germline V CDR1 and CDR2: MNHNS, SASEGT. This CDR3 is CASSDRSAGAGQNYGYTF. In DNA, the CDR3 is TGTGCCAGCAGTGACCGTTCGGCCGGGGCGGGGCAAAACTATGGCTACACCTTC.

The chain uses TRBV11-3 and TRBJ2-1, with D maybe TRBD2 (5 bases). The germline CDR1 and CDR2 sequences are SGHNT and YENEEA. The V end lost 7 bases, the J end lost 4 bases, and 23 bases lay between the germline ends. This CDR3 is 17 amino acids long. The CDR3 loop is CASTLRRRASSYNEQFF. The CDR3 DNA is TGTGCCAGCACCCTAAGGCGGCGGGCCTCCTCGTACAATGAGCAGTTCTTC.

This clone was observed a handful of times. This chain links TRBV3-1 (or the pseudogene TRBV3-2) with TRBJ1-5; D is possibly TRBD1 (6 bases). The CDR3 runs 12 residues. CDR1 is LGHDT and CDR2 is YNNKEL in the germline V gene (reference sequence). V lost 8 bases and J lost 4, with 9 bases in between. CDR3: CASSQGNQPQHF. The DNA for the CDR3 is TGTGCCAGCTCACAGGGAAATCAGCCCCAGCATTTT.

The chain recombines TRBV3-1 (or the pseudogene TRBV3-2) with TRBJ2-7, with D unclear. This CDR3 region has 12 residues. Germline CDR1 and CDR2: LGHDT and YNNKEL (reference sequence). Trimming removed 2 bases at V and 3 bases at J, with 5 bases between. CDR3 residues: CASSQYSYEQYF. The DNA for the CDR3 is TGTGCCAGCAGCCAATACAGCTACGAGCAGTACTTC.

V usage is TRBV24-1 and J usage is TRBJ2-1; D perhaps matches TRBD1 (7 bases). The V gene's germline CDR1 is KGHDR and CDR2 SFDVKD. V shed 5 bases and J shed 7 bases, with 20 bases lying between them. CDR3 length: 16 residues. As DNA, the CDR3 is TGTGCCACCAGTGCCGCTCAGGGGGGCGTGGTTAATGAGCAGTTCTTC. Protein sequence: CATSAAQGGVVNEQFF.

The chain is built from TRBV29-1 and TRBJ2-7, with TRBD2 matching 9 bases. Germline V lookup: CDR1 SQVTM, CDR2 ANQGSEA. The CDR3 loop spans 13 amino acids. V lost 7 bases and J lost 6; bases outside the gene matches: 10. CDR3 region: CSAPGLAISEQYF. Here the CDR3 DNA reads TGCAGCGCACCGGGACTAGCTATATCCGAGCAGTACTTC.

The rearrangement joins TRBV21-1 to TRBJ1-3; the D call TRBD1 from the table was never checked on the DNA. TRBV21-1 is a listed pseudogene. The CDR3 is 15 amino acids. The CDR3 sequence is CASSKVDRVGNTIYF. For the CDR3, the DNA is TGTGCCAGCAGCAAAGTAGACAGGGTTGGAAACACCATATATTTT.

This chain links TRBV6-4 with TRBJ2-3; 7 nucleotides align to TRBD2. The CDR3 totals 15 residues. The V and J ends lost 5 bases and 7 bases, in that order; junction bases with no gene match: 12. Germline V gene data show CDR1 as MRHNA and CDR2 as SNTAGT. The CDR3 sequence: CASSPFWGGGNTQYF. The CDR3 DNA is TGTGCCAGCAGTCCGTTCTGGGGGGGAGGAAATACGCAGTATTTT.

This chain's CDR3 is CASSRDNRNSPLHF. Written as DNA, the CDR3 is TGTGCCAGCAGCCGGGACAATCGAAATTCACCCCTCCACTTT. The V and J genes are TRBV27 and TRBJ1-6; D possibly corresponds to TRBD1 (6 bases). CDR1 and CDR2 from the germline V gene are MNHEY and SMNVEV (reference sequence). There are 14 residues in the CDR3. Trimming took off 6 bases at V and 7 bases at J, with 13 bases between the two ends.

The gene calls are TRBV15 and TRBJ1-2; D unclear. The CDR3 is 15 amino acids. Per the germline V gene, CDR1 is LNHNV and CDR2 is YYDKDF (reference sequence). The V gene lost 0 bases and the J gene lost 4 bases, with 12 bases spanning the gap. CDR3 loop: CATSRDIQNLYGYTF. Written as DNA, the CDR3 is TGTGCCACCAGCAGAGACATTCAGAACCTCTATGGCTACACCTTC.

The chain uses TRBV29-1 and TRBJ2-1, with TRBD2 identical over 10 bases. The CDR3 loop spans 16 amino acids. Germline-derived CDR1 and CDR2 are SQVTM and ANQGSEA. Trimming took 7 bases from V and 8 from J; bases not matched to a gene: 17. CDR3 sequence (DNA): TGCAGCGCGGGAGGGATGGCTAGCGGGAGTAGTTATGAGCAGTTCTTC. Encoded protein: CSAGGMASGSSYEQFF.